What follows are 9 T cell receptor beta chains derived from one specimen sequenced in a study of T cells in localized non-small cell lung cancer (TCRdb year 2020). Library preparation employed the immunoSEQ multiplex PCR assay. Drawn from immuneACCESS, this table holds only the in-frame rearrangements with V and J called that TCRdb kept. Clones are partly lost; checked studies trace under half to an unresolved V gene and leave the rest unexplained. Across this sample there are about 2,600 clones, with roughly 24% seen only once. 28% of the sample lies in the top ten. This specimen consisted of lung tumor tissue, obtained before any cancer treatment. The source is an older male donor with stage I lung adenocarcinoma.

The chain is built from TRBV19 and TRBJ1-4, with no clear D. Germline CDR1 and CDR2: LNHDA and SQIVND (reference sequence). V was trimmed by 5 bases and J by 4 bases, leaving 20 bases between them. The CDR3 contains 17 residues. In DNA form, the CDR3 reads TGTGCCAGTAGTGTGGAGGAAACCGGACCTTATAATGAAAAACTGTTTTTT. This codes for CASSVEETGPYNEKLFF.

This clone was observed a few times. The junction departs from the called germline gene at one end, perhaps through a read error. The chain uses TRBV11-3 and TRBJ2-2, with TRBD2 matching 8 bases. CDR1 is SGHNT and CDR2 is YENEEA in the germline V gene. The CDR3 covers 15 residues. The CDR3 sequence: CASSIDGGDTGELFF. The CDR3 DNA reads as TGTGCCAGCAGCATAGACGGGGGGGACACCGGGGAGCTGTTTTTT.

This clone was seen only a few times. The chain's CDR3 is CASSPRLNEQFF. The CDR3 DNA is TGTGCCAGTAGTCCGAGGCTCAATGAGCAGTTCTTC. This chain links TRBV19 with TRBJ2-1; D call uncertain. CDR3 length equals 12 residues. V lost 5 bases and J lost 6, with 8 bases in between. Germline values: CDR1 LNHDA, CDR2 SQIVND (reference sequence).

V is TRBV6-8 and J is TRBJ1-2; D may be TRBD1 (5 bases). Germline values: CDR1 MNHGY, CDR2 SAAAGT. The CDR3 extends over 13 amino acids. Trimming removed 5 bases at V and 4 bases at J, with 11 bases between. CDR3: CASSLSGPYGYTF. DNA for the CDR3: TGTGCCAGCAGTCTATCGGGGCCCTATGGCTACACCTTC.

The sample holds a few counts of this clone. The chain joins TRBV11-3 to TRBJ1-4, with 7 bases identical to TRBD1. The CDR3 runs 15 residues. The germline V gene has CDR1 SGHNT and CDR2 YENEEA. J was trimmed by 11 bases and V by 6 bases; bases with no gene match: 15. The DNA of the CDR3 is TGTGCCAGCAGGGGGGGACAGTCAAATGAAGGGAAACTGTTTTTT. It is translated as CASRGGQSNEGKLFF.

The genes are TRBV28 and TRBJ2-2; the D gene could be TRBD1 or TRBD2 (5 bases each). The CDR3 is 17 amino acids. Germline V lookup: CDR1 MDHEN, CDR2 SYDVKM. Trimming removed 6 bases from V and 0 bases from J, with 17 bases in between. The CDR3 DNA reads as TGTGCCAGCAGGGGGGTCTTGCAACTACCGAACACCGGGGAGCTGTTTTTT. This sequence encodes CASRGVLQLPNTGELFF.

V is TRBV11-3 and J is TRBJ2-1, with TRBD2 matching over 7 bases. Germline CDR1 is SGHNT and CDR2 is YENEEA. This CDR3 has 14 amino acids. V trimming: 5 bases; J trimming: 3 bases; junction bases outside the gene matches: 4. CDR3 nucleotide sequence: TGTGCCAGCAGCCGCGGACTAGACTACAATGAGCAGTTCTTC. This encodes CASSRGLDYNEQFF.

This chain uses TRBV29-1 with TRBJ2-1; 10 bases fit TRBD2. Germline V gene data show CDR1 as SQVTM and CDR2 as ANQGSEA. V shed 3 bases and J 6 bases; nucleotides not matched to a gene: 5. This CDR3 is 14 amino acids long. This chain's CDR3 is CSVEGTSGINEQFF. CDR3 DNA sequence: TGCAGCGTTGAGGGAACTAGCGGGATCAATGAGCAGTTCTTC.

The rearrangement links TRBV9 to TRBJ1-5; D call uncertain. V gave up 5 bases and J gave up 7 bases, with 13 bases separating them. This CDR3 region has 13 residues. Germline V lookup: CDR1 SGDLS, CDR2 YYNGEE. In DNA, the CDR3 is TGTGCCAGCAGTTTACCCCCTGGGCAGCCCCAGCATTTT. It translates to CASSLPPGQPQHF.